This TCR beta chain emerged from a study of T cell responses to AZD1222 COVID-19 vaccine. Study results and caveats: No day 14 peak samples; only post-peak repertoires were characterized. The donor cohort was predominantly white British with a female majority, and clonal diversity may have been underestimated. Only a handful of AZD1222 recipients, several in all, had baseline seropositivity.

Measured with immunoSEQ multiplex PCR; TCRdb has only the in-frame clones, and not every one. This sample has under 150,000 clones, with about 90% found just once. Of note for this clone: The antigen is not known.

CDR3 length: 11 residues. The germline V and J ends were trimmed by 2 bases and 7 bases, with 6 bases remaining between them. The germline CDR1 and CDR2 sequences are SEHNR and FQNEAQ (reference sequence). The sequence was collected from an adult in good health. The genes are TRBV7-9 and TRBJ2-7, with D possibly being TRBD1 (6 bases). The input for sequencing was peripheral blood, taken on day 0 of AZD1222 vaccination. The CDR3 region has the DNA TGTGCCAGCAGCTTAACAGGGGAGCAGTACTTC. It translates to CASSLTGEQYF.